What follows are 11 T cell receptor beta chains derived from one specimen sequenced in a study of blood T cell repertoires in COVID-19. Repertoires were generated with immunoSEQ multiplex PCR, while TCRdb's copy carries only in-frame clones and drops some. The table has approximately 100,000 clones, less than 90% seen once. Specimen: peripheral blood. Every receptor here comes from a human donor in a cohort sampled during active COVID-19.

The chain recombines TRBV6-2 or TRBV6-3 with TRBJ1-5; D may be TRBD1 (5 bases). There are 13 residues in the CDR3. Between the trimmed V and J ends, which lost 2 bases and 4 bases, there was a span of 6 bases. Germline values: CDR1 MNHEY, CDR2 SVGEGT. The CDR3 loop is CASSYGGNQPQHF. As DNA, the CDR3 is TGTGCCAGCAGTTACGGGGGGAATCAGCCCCAGCATTTT.

The CDR3 nucleotides are TGTGCCGGTCAAGCGGCTTTAGGTTCACCCCTCCACTTT. Translating it yields CAGQAALGSPLHF. The chain links TRBV30 to TRBJ1-6; no definite D call. This CDR3 has 13 amino acids. Germline loops: CDR1 GTSNPN, CDR2 SVGIG (reference sequence). Trimming left V 8 bases short and J 9 bases short, with 17 bases between.

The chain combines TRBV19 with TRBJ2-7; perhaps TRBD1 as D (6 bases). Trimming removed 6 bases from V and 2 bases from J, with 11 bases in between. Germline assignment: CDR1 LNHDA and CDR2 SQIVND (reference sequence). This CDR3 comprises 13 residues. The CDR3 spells CASRRTGTYEQYF. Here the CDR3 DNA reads TGTGCCAGTAGGCGTACAGGGACCTACGAGCAGTACTTC. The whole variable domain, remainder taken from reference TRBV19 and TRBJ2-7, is DGGITQSPKYLFRKEGQNVTLSCEQNLNHDAMYWYRQDPGQGLRLIYYSQIVNDFQKGDIAEGYSVSREKKESFPLTVTSAQKNPTAFYLCASRRTGTYEQYFGPGTRLTVT.

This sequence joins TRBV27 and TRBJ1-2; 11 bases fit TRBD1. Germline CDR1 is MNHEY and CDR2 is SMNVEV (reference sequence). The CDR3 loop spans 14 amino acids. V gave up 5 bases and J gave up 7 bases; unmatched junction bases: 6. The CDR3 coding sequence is TGTGCCAGCAGTCGAGGACAGGGGGCCTCTGGCTACACCTTC. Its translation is CASSRGQGASGYTF.

CDR3 sequence reads: CASNEQGGTYNEQFF. The DNA of the CDR3 is TGTGCCAGCAACGAGCAGGGGGGCACCTACAATGAGCAGTTCTTC. This chain joins TRBV2 and TRBJ2-1; D is perhaps TRBD1 (7 bases). The CDR3 totals 15 residues. Trimming shortened V by 7 bases and J by 2 bases, and 15 bases separated the two germline ends. CDR1 SNHLY and CDR2 FYNNEI come from the germline V gene.

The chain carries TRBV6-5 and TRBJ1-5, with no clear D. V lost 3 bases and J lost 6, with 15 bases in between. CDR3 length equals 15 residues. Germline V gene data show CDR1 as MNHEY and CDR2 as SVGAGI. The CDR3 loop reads CASSYSRSDPQPQHF. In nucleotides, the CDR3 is TGTGCCAGCAGTTATTCCAGGTCCGACCCTCAGCCCCAGCATTTT.

CDR3 amino acids: CAIFGSYGYTF. DNA for the CDR3: TGTGCCATCTTCGGTTCCTATGGCTACACCTTC. The chain has TRBV10-3 and TRBJ1-2, with D unresolved. Germline V CDR1 and CDR2: ENHRY, SYGVKD. Trimming removed 8 bases at V and 4 bases at J, with 8 bases between. This CDR3 is built from 11 residues.

The CDR3 spells CASSLGLALTGELFF. In DNA form, the CDR3 reads TGTGCCAGCAGCCTAGGACTAGCCTTAACCGGGGAGCTGTTTTTT. The V and J genes are TRBV3-1 (or the pseudogene TRBV3-2) and TRBJ2-2; 8 nucleotides match TRBD2. J gave up 5 bases and V 4 bases, and 6 bases lay outside the gene matches. The V gene's germline CDR1 is LGHDT and CDR2 YNNKEL (reference sequence). The CDR3 is 15 residues long.

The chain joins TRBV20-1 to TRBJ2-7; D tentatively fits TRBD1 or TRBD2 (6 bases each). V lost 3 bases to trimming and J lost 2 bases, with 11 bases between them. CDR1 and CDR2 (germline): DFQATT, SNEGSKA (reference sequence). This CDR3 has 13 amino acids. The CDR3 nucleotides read TGCAGTGCTAGTGGGGGGCCCACCTACGAGCAGTACTTC. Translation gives CSASGGPTYEQYF.

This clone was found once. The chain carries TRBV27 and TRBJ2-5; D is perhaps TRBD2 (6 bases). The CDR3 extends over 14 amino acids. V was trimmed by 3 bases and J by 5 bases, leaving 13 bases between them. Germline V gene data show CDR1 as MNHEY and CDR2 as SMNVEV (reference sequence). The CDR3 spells CASSFAGPRETQYF. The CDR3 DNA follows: TGTGCCAGCAGTTTTGCGGGGCCCAGGGAGACCCAGTACTTC.

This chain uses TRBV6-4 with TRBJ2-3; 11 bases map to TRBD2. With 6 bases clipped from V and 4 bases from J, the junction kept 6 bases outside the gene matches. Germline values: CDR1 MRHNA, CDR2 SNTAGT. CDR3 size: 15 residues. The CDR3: CASSLLAGEADTQYF. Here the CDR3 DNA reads TGTGCCAGCAGCCTACTAGCGGGGGAGGCAGATACGCAGTATTTT.